This T cell receptor beta chain was recorded in a study of blood T cell repertoires in COVID-19. The CDR3 sequence is 14 residues long. The germline gives CDR1 SGHVS, CDR2 FQNEAQ. Between the trimmed V and J ends, which lost 1 base and 2 bases, there was a span of 6 bases. The protocol was immunoSEQ multiplex PCR, while the TCRdb copy is restricted to in-frame clones and leaves out a portion. The table shows some 140,000 clones, with roughly 79% occurring only once. Sequencing was carried out using peripheral blood. This chain links TRBV7-8 with TRBJ1-5; D gene ambiguous. This clonotype originated in a man aged 80 or over with acute or convalescent COVID-19. The CDR3 spells CASSLGPRNQPQHF. CDR3 nucleotide sequence: TGTGCCAGCAGCTTAGGGCCTCGCAATCAGCCCCAGCATTTT.